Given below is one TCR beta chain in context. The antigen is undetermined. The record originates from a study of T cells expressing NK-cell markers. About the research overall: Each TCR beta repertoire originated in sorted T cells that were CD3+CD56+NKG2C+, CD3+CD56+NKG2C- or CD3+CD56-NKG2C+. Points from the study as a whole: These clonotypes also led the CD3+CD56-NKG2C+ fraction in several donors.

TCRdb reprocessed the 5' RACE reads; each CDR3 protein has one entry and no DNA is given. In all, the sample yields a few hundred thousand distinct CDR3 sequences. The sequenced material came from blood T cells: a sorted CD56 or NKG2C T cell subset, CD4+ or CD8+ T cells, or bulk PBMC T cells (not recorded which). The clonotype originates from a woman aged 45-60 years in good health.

The chain's CDR3 is CASSRIPTEAFF. This sequence joins TRBV27 and TRBJ1-1. The CDR3 sequence is 12 residues long. The germline V gene has CDR1 MNHEY and CDR2 SMNVEV (reference sequence).